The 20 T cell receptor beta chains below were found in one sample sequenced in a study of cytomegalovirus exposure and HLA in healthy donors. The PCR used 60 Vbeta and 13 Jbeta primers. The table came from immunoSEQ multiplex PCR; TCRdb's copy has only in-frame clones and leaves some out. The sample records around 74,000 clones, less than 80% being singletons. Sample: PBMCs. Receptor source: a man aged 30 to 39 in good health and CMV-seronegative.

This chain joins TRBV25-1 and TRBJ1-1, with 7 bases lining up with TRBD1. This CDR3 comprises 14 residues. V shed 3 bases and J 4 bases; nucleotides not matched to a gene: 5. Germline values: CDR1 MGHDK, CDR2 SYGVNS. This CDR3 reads CASSDYRGVTEAFF. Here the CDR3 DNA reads TGTGCCAGCAGTGATTACAGGGGAGTCACTGAAGCTTTCTTT.

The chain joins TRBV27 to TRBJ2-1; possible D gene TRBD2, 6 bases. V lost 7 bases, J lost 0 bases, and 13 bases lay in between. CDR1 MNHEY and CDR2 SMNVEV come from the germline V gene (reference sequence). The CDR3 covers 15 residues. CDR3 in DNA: TGTGCCAGCAATTCGGAGGGGAACTCCTACAATGAGCAGTTCTTC. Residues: CASNSEGNSYNEQFF.

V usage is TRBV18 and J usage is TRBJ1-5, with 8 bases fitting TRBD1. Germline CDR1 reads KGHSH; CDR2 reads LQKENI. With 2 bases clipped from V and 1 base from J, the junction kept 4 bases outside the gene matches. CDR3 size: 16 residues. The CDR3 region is CASSPGTGGSNQPQHF. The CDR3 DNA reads TGTGCCAGCTCACCAGGGACAGGAGGGAGCAATCAGCCCCAGCATTTT.

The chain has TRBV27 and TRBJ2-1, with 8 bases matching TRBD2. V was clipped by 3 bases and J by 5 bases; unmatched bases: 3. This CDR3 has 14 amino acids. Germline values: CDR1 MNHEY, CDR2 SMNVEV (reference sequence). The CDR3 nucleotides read TGTGCCAGCAGTTTCGCGGGAGGTCACAATGAGCAGTTCTTC. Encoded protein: CASSFAGGHNEQFF.

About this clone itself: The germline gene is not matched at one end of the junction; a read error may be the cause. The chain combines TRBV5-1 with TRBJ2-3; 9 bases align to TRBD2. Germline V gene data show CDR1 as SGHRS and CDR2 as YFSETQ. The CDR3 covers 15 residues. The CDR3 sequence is CSSSLSTSGTDTQYF. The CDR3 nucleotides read TGCTCCAGCAGCTTGTCGACTAGCGGTACAGATACGCAGTATTTT.

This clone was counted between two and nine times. This chain's CDR3 is CASSLSSGGAETQYF. In DNA form, the CDR3 reads TGTGCCAGCAGCTTGAGTAGCGGTGGGGCGGAGACCCAGTACTTC. V gene TRBV11-2 combines with J gene TRBJ2-5; possible D gene TRBD2, 6 bases. V was shortened by 3 bases and J by 5 bases, with 16 bases between the two germline ends. This CDR3 contains 15 residues. The germline V gene has CDR1 SGHAT and CDR2 FQNNGV.

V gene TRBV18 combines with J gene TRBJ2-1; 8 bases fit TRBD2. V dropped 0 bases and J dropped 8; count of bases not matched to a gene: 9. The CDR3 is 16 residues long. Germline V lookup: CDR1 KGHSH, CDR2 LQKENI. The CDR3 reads CASSPPSGLVIYEQFF. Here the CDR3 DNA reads TGTGCCAGCTCACCACCGTCGGGACTAGTTATTTATGAGCAGTTCTTC.

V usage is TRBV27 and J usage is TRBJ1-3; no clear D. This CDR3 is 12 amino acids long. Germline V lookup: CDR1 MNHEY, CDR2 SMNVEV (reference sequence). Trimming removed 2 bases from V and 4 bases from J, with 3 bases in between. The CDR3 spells CASSLPGNTIYF. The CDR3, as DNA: TGTGCCAGCAGTTTACCGGGAAACACCATATATTTT.

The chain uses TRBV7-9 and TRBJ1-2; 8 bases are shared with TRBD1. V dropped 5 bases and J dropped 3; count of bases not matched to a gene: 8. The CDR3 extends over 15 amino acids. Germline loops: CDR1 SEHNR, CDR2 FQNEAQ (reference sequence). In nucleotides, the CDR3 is TGTGCCAGCAGCCTACAGGGGGTGATGGACTATGGCTACACCTTC. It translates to CASSLQGVMDYGYTF.

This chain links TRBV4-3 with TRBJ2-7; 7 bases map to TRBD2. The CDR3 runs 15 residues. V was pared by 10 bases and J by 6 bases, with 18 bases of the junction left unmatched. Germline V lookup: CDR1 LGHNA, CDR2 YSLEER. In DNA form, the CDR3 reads TGCGCCATCCCCTGGGGGGGGGATCTTCGATGCGAGCAGTACTTC. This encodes CAIPWGGDLRCEQYF.

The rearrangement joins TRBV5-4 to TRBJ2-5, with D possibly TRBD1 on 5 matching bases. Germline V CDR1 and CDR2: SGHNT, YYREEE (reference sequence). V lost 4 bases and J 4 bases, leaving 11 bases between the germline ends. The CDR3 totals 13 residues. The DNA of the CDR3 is TGTGCCAGCAGCCCCTTTCAGGGAGAGACCCAGTACTTC. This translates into CASSPFQGETQYF.

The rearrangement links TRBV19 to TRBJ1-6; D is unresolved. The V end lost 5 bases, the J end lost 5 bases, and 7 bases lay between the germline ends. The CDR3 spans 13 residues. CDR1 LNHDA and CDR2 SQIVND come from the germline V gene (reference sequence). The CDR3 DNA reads TGTGCCAGTAGTCTTCTCGATAATTCACCCCTCCACTTT. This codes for CASSLLDNSPLHF.

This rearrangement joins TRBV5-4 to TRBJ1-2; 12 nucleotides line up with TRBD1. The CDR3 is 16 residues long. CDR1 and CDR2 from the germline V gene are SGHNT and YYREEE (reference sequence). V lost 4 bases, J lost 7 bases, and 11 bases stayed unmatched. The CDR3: CASSIDPGQGARGYTF. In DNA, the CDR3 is TGTGCCAGCAGCATCGATCCGGGACAGGGGGCCCGTGGCTACACCTTC.

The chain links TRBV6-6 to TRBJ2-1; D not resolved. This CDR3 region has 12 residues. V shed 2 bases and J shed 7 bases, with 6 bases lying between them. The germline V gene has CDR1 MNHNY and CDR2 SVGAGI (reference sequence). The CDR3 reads CASSYPGNEQFF. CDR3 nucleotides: TGTGCCAGCAGTTACCCGGGTAATGAGCAGTTCTTC.

In DNA, the CDR3 is TGTGCCAGCAGCTTACTCACCAGGGGCGCGTTGGGGAAAAGGAGGCAAGAGACCCAGTACTTC. Protein product: CASSLLTRGALGKRRQETQYF. The V and J genes are TRBV7-8 and TRBJ2-5; perhaps TRBD1 as D (6 bases). The V gene's germline CDR1 is SGHVS and CDR2 FQNEAQ. This CDR3 has 21 residues. Trimming left V 2 bases short and J 2 bases short, with 30 bases between. Full variable domain (remainder filled in from reference TRBV7-8 and TRBJ2-5): GAGVSQSPRYKVAKRGQDVALRCDPISGHVSLFWYQQALGQGPEFLTYFQNEAQLDKSGLPSDRFFAERPEGSVSTLKIQRTQQEDSAVYLCASSLLTRGALGKRRQETQYFGPGTRLLVL.

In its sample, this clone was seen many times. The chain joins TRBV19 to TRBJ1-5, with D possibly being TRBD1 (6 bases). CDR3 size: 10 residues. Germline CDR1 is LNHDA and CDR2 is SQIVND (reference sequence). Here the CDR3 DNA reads TGTCCCCCTGTCAGGGACAAGCGGCATTTT. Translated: CPPVRDKRHF.

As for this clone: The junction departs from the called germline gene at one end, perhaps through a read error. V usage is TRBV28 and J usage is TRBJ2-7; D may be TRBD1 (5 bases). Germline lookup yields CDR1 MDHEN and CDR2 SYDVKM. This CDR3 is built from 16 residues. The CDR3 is CASRLSETAWMDEQYF. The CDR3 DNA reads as TGTGCCAGCAGATTATCTGAGACAGCTTGGATGGACGAGCAGTACTTC.

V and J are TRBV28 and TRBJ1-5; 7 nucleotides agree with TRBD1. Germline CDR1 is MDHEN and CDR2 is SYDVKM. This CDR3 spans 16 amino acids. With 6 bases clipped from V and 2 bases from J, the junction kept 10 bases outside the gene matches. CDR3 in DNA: TGTGCCAGCAGCCCGGGACAGCTCTGGGGCAATCAGCCCCAGCATTTT. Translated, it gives CASSPGQLWGNQPQHF. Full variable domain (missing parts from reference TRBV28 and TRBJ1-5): DVKVTQSSRYLVKRTGEKVFLECVQDMDHENMFWYRQDPGLGLRLIYFSYDVKMKEKGDIPEGYSVSREKKERFSLILESASTNQTSMYLCASSPGQLWGNQPQHFGDGTRLSIL.

The CDR3 DNA is TGTGCCTGGAGTAGAGCAGGCAGGGAGCAGTATTTT. This translates into CAWSRAGREQYF. The chain couples TRBV30 to TRBJ2-3, with D possibly TRBD1 on 5 matching bases. The CDR3 runs to 12 residues. The germline gives CDR1 GTSNPN, CDR2 SVGIG (reference sequence). Trimming removed 2 bases from V and 11 bases from J, with 14 bases in between.

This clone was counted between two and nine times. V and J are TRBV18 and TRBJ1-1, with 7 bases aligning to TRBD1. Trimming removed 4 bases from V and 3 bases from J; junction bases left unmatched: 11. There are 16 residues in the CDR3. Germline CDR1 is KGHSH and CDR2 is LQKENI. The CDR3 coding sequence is TGTGCCAGCTCACAGGACAGGCTAAAGGGGCACACTGAAGCTTTCTTT. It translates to CASSQDRLKGHTEAFF.